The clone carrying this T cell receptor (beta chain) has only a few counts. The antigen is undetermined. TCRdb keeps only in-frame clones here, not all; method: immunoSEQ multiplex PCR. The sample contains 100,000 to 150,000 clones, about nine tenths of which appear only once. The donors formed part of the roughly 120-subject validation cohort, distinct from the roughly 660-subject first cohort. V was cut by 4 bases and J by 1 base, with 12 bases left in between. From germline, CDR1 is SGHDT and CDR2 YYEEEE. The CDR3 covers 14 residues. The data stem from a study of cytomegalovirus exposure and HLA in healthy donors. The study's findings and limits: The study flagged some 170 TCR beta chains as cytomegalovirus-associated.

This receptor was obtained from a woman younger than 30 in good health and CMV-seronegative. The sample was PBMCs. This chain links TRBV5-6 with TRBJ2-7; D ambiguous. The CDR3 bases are TGTGCCAGCAGCCGCACAGAACCGTCCTACGAGCAGTACTTC. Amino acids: CASSRTEPSYEQYF.